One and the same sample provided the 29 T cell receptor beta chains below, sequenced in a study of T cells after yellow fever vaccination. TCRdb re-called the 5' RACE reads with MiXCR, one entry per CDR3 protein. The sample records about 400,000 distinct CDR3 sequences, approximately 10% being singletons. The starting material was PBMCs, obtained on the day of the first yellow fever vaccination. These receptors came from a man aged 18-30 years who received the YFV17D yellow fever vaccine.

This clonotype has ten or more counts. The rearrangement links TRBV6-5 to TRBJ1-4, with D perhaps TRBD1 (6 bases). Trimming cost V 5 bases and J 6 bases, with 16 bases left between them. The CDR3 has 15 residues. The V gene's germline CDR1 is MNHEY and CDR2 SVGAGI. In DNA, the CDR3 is TGTGCCAGCAGTAACATACAGGGCGGGGATGAAAAACTGTTTTTT. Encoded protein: CASSNIQGGDEKLFF.

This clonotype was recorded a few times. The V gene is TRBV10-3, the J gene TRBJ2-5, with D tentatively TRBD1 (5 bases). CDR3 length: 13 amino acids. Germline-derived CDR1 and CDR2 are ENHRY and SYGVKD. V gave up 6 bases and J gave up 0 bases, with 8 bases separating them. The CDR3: CAIRDSNQETQYF. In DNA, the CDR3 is TGTGCCATCAGAGACAGCAACCAAGAGACCCAGTACTTC.

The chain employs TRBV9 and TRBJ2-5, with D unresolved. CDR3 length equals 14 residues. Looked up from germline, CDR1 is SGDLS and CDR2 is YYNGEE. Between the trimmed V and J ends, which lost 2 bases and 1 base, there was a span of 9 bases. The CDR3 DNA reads TGTGCCAGCAGCGTTACTCAAACCCAAGAGACCCAGTACTTC. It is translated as CASSVTQTQETQYF.

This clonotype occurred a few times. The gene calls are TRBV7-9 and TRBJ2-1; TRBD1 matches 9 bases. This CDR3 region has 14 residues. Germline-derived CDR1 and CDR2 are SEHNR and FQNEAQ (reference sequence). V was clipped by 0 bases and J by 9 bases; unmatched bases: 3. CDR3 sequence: CASSLAGTGSEQFF. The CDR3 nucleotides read TGTGCCAGCAGCTTAGCGGGGACAGGGAGTGAGCAGTTCTTC. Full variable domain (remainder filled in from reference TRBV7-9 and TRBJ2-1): DTGVSQNPRHKITKRGQNVTFRCDPISEHNRLYWYRQTLGQGPEFLTYFQNEAQLEKSRLLSDRFSAERPKGSFSTLEIQRTEQGDSAMYLCASSLAGTGSEQFFGPGTRLTVL.

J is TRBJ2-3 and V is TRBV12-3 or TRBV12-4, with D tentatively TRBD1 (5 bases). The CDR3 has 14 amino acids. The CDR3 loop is CANGHVGITDTQYF. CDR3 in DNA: TGTGCTAATGGACATGTGGGGATCACAGATACGCAGTATTTT.

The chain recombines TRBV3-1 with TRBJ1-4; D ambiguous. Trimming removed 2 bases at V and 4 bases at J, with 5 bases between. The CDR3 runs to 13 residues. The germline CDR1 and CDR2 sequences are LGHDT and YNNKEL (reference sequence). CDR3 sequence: CASSQQLNEKLFF. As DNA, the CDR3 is TGTGCCAGCAGCCAACAACTTAATGAAAAACTGTTTTTT.

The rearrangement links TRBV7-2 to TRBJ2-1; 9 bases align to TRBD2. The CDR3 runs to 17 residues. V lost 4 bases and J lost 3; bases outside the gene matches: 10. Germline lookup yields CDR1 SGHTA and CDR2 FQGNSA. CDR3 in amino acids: CASSSGGGSGGYNEQFF. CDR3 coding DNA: TGTGCCAGCAGCTCGGGCGGGGGTAGCGGGGGCTACAATGAGCAGTTCTTC.

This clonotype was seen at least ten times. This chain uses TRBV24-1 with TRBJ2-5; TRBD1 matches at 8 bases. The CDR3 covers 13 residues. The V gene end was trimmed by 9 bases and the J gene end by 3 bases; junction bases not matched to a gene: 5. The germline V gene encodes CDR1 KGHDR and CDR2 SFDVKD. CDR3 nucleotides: TGTGCCACCGCGGCAGGGGGCGAAGAGACCCAGTACTTC. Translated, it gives CATAAGGEETQYF.

CDR3 residues: CSARDKTNTYEQYF. The CDR3 DNA reads TGCAGTGCTAGAGATAAAACGAATACCTACGAGCAGTACTTC. This rearrangement joins TRBV20-1 to TRBJ2-7, with D unresolved. Germline values: CDR1 DFQATT, CDR2 SNEGSKA (reference sequence). This CDR3 spans 14 amino acids. V dropped 0 bases and J dropped 2 bases, with 11 bases sitting between them.

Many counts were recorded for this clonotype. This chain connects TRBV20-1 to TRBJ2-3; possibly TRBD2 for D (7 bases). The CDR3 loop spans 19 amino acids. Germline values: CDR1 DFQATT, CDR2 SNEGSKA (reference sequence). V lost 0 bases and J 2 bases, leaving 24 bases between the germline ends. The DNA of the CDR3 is TGCAGTGCTAGAGAGGCGGACGGGGGGCCTACCCTTATCACAGATACGCAGTATTTT. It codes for CSAREADGGPTLITDTQYF.

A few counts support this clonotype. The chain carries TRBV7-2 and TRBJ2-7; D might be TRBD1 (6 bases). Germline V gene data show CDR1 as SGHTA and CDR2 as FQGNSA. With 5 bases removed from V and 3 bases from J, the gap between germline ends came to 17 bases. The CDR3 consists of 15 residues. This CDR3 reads CASSRHEGEGYEQYF. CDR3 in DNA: TGTGCCAGCAGCCGACACGAGGGGGAAGGCTACGAGCAGTACTTC. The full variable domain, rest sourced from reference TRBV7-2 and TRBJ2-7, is GAGVSQSPSNKVTEKGKDVELRCDPISGHTALYWYRQSLGQGLEFLIYFQGNSAPDKSGLPSDRFSAERTGGSVSTLTIQRTQQEDSAVYLCASSRHEGEGYEQYFGPGTRLTVT.

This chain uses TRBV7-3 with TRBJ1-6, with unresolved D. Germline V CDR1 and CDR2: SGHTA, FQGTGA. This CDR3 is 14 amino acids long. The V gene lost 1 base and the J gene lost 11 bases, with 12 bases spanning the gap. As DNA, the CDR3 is TGTGCCAGCAGCTTAAGCAGCCCGAGGGCACCCCTCCACTTT. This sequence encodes CASSLSSPRAPLHF. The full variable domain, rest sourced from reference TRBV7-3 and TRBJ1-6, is GAGVSQTPSNKVTEKGKYVELRCDPISGHTALYWYRQSLGQGPEFLIYFQGTGAADDSGLPNDRFFAVRPEGSVSTLKIQRTERGDSAVYLCASSLSSPRAPLHFGNGTRLTVT.

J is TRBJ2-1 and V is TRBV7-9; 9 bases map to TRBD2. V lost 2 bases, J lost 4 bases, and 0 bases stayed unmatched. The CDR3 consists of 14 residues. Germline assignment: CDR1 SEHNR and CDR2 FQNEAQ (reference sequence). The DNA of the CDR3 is TGTGCCAGCAGCTTACTAGCGGGGTACAATGAGCAGTTCTTC. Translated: CASSLLAGYNEQFF.

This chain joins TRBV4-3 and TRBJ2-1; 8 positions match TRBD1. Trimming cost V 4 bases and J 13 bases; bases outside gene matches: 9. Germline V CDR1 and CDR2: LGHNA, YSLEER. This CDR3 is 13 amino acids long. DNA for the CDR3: TGCGCCAGCAGCCCTGGGACAGGTGGTGGTCAGTTCTTC. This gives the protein CASSPGTGGGQFF.

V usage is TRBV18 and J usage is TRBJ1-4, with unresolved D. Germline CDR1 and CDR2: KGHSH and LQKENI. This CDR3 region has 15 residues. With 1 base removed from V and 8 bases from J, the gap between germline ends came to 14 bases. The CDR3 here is CASSPRLTIHEKLFF. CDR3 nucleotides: TGTGCCAGCTCACCACGGTTGACAATACACGAAAAACTGTTTTTT.

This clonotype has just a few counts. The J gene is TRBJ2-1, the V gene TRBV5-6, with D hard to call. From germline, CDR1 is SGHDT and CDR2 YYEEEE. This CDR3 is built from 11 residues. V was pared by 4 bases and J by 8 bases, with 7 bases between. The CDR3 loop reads CASSIQYEQFF. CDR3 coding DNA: TGTGCCAGCAGCATCCAGTATGAGCAGTTCTTC. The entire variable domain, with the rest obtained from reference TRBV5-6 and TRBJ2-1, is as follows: DAGVTQSPTHLIKTRGQQVTLRCSPKSGHDTVSWYQQALGQGPQFIFQYYEEEERQRGNFPDRFSGHQFPNYSSELNVNALLLGDSALYLCASSIQYEQFFGPGTRLTVL.

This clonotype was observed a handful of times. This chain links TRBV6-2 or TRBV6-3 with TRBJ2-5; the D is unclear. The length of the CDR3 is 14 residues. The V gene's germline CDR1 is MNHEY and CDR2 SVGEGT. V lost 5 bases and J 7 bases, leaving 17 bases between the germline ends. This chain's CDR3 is CASSPPTTQSTQYF. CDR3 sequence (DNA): TGTGCCAGCAGTCCGCCGACGACGCAATCGACCCAGTACTTC.

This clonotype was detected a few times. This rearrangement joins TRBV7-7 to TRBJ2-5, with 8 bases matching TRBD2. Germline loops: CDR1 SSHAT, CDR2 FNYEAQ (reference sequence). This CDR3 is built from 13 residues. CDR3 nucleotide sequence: TGTGCTAGCGGGGTTCAGGGCCAAGAGACCCAGTACTTC. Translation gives CASGVQGQETQYF.

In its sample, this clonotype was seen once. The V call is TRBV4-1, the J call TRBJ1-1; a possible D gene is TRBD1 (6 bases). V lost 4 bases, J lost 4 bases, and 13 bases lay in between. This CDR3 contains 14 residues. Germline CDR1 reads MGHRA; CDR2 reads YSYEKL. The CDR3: CASSLQTGFTEAFF. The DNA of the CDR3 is TGCGCCAGCAGCCTACAAACAGGGTTCACTGAAGCTTTCTTT.

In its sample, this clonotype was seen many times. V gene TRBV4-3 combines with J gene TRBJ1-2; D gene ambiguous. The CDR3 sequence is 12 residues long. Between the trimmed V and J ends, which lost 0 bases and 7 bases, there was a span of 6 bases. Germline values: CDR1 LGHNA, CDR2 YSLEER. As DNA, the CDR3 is TGCGCCAGCAGCCAAGATCGAGGTGGCTACACCTTC. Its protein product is CASSQDRGGYTF.

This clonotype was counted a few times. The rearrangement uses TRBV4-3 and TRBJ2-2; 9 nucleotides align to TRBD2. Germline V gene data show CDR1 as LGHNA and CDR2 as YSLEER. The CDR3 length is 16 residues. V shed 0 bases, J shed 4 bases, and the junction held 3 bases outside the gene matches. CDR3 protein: CASSQDGRGGTGELFF. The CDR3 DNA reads TGCGCCAGCAGCCAAGACGGGCGGGGGGGCACCGGGGAGCTGTTTTTT.

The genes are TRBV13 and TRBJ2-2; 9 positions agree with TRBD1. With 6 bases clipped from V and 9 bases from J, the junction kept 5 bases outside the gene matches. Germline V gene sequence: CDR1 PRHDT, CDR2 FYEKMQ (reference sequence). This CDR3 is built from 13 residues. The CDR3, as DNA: TGTGCCAGCAGTTCCGGGACAGGGCGGGAGCTGTTTTTT. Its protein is CASSSGTGRELFF. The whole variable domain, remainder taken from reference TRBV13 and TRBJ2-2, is AAGVIQSPRHLIKEKRETATLKCYPIPRHDTVYWYQQGPGQDPQFLISFYEKMQSDKGSIPDRFSAQQFSDYHSELNMSSLELGDSALYFCASSSGTGRELFFGEGSRLTVL.

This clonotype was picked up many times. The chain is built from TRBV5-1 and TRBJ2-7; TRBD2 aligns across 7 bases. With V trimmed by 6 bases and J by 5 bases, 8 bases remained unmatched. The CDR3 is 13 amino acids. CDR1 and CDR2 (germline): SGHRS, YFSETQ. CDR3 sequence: CASMSRGDDEQYF. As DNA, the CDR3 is TGCGCCAGCATGAGCCGGGGGGACGACGAGCAGTACTTC.

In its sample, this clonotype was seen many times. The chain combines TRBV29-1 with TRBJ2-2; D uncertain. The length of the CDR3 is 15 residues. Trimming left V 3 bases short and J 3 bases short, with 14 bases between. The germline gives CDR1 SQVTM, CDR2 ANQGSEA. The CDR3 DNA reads TGCAGCGTTGAGATAGGGCTAGGCGACACCGGGGAGCTGTTTTTT. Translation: CSVEIGLGDTGELFF.

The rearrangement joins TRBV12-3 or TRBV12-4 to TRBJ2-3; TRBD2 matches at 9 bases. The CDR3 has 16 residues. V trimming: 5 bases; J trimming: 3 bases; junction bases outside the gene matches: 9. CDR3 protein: CASSVLAGALTDTQYF. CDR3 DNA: TGTGCCAGCAGTGTCTTAGCGGGGGCTCTAACAGATACGCAGTATTTT.

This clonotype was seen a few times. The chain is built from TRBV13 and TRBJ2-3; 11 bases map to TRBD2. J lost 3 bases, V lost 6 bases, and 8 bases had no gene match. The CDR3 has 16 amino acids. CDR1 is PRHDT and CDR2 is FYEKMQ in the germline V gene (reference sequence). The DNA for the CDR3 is TGTGCCAGCAGTGGCAAACTAGCGGGGGAAACAGATACGCAGTATTTT. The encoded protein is CASSGKLAGETDTQYF.

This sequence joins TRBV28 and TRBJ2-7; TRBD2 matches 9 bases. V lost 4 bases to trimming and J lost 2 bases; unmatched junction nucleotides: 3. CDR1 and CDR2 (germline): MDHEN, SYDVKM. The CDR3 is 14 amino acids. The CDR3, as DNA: TGTGCCAGCAGTTCAGGCGGGGGGGCCTACGAGCAGTACGTC. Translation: CASSSGGGAYEQYV.

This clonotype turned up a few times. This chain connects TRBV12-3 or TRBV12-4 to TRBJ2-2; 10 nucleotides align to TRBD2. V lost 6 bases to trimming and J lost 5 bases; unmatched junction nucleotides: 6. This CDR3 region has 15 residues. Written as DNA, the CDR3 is TGTGCCAGCAGCCTTAGCGGGGGGACTACCGGGGAGCTGTTTTTT. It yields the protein CASSLSGGTTGELFF.

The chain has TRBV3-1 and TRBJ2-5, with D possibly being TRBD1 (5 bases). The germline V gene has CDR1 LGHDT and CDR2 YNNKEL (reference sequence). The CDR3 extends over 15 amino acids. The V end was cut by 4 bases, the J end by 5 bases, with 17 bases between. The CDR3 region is CASSPRQYFEETQYF. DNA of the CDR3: TGTGCCAGCAGCCCCCGACAGTACTTTGAGGAGACCCAGTACTTC.